A selection of T cell receptor beta chains follows, all from one sample in a study of early T cells in non-severe SARS-CoV-2 infection. Via MiXCR, TCRdb re-called the 5' RACE reads, giving one row per CDR3 protein. The sample records fewer than 120,000 distinct CDR3 sequences, around 13% being singletons. The sequenced sample was whole blood, obtained at baseline. All receptors derive from an adult who was a healthcare worker with PCR-confirmed SARS-CoV-2 infection or an uninfected control (not recorded which). Each CDR3 is given with its conserved first and last residue. Each record gives: V gene, D gene, J gene, clone size, CDR3 DNA, CDR3 protein. D genes are given only for firm matches. Rows give clone size only sometimes, using once, few, many, or a class for an expanded clone.

V gene: TRBV6-1; D gene: NA; J gene: TRBJ1-1; clone size: many; CDR3 DNA: TGTGCCAGCAGTGAAGCTGGGGGGACTGAAGCTTTCTTT; CDR3 protein: CASSEAGGTEAFF
V gene: TRBV5-1; D gene: NA; J gene: TRBJ2-3; clone size: many; CDR3 DNA: TGCGCCAGCAGCTTGACTACAGATACGCAGTATTTT; CDR3 protein: CASSLTTDTQYF
V gene: TRBV20-1; D gene: TRBD1; J gene: TRBJ2-2; clone size: NA; CDR3 DNA: TGCAGTGCATCCCGACAGGGGAACACCGGGGAGCTGTTTTTT; CDR3 protein: CSASRQGNTGELFF
V gene: TRBV5-1; D gene: NA; J gene: TRBJ2-2; clone size: NA; CDR3 DNA: TGCGCCAGCAGCGTCCACGCCGACCCAGGCACCGGGGAGCTGTTTTTT; CDR3 protein: CASSVHADPGTGELFF
V gene: TRBV12-3/TRBV12-4; D gene: NA; J gene: TRBJ1-2; clone size: NA; CDR3 DNA: TGTGCCAGCAGTTTGGGACTGGGGAGGAGCTATGGCTACACCTTC; CDR3 protein: CASSLGLGRSYGYTF
V gene: TRBV7-9; D gene: NA; J gene: TRBJ1-2; clone size: many; CDR3 DNA: TGTGCCAGCAAACCCTGGGACACGAACTATGGCTACACCTTC; CDR3 protein: CASKPWDTNYGYTF
V gene: TRBV5-1; D gene: NA; J gene: TRBJ1-1; clone size: few; CDR3 DNA: TGCGCCAGGGGACAAGGAGGGGGTCTGAACACTGAAGCTTTCTTT; CDR3 protein: CARGQGGGLNTEAFF
V gene: TRBV12-5; D gene: NA; J gene: TRBJ2-4; clone size: NA; CDR3 DNA: TGTGCTAGTGGTTCGGGATCGACTGGTTTCATAGCCAAAAACATTCAGTACTTC; CDR3 protein: CASGSGSTGFIAKNIQYF
V gene: TRBV18; D gene: NA; J gene: TRBJ1-2; clone size: few; CDR3 DNA: TGTGCCAGCTCACCCCCGACTCGTTTTTGGTATGGCTACACCTTC; CDR3 protein: CASSPPTRFWYGYTF
V gene: TRBV5-1; D gene: TRBD1; J gene: TRBJ1-1; clone size: few; CDR3 DNA: TGCGCCAGCAGCTTGGGAGGGACAGAGAACACTGAAGCTTTCTTT; CDR3 protein: CASSLGGTENTEAFF
V gene: TRBV11-2; D gene: NA; J gene: TRBJ1-2; clone size: NA; CDR3 DNA: TGTGCCAGCTTAGAATCCGCCGGGGATGGCTACACCTTC; CDR3 protein: CASLESAGDGYTF
V gene: TRBV29-1; D gene: NA; J gene: TRBJ1-5; clone size: NA; CDR3 DNA: TGCAGCGTTGGAGGGGCCCTTAGCAATCAGCCCCAGCATTTT; CDR3 protein: CSVGGALSNQPQHF
V gene: TRBV6-4; D gene: NA; J gene: TRBJ2-2; clone size: NA; CDR3 DNA: TGTGCCAGCAGTGGGGACACCGGGGAGCTGTTTTTT; CDR3 protein: CASSGDTGELFF
V gene: TRBV12-3/TRBV12-4; D gene: TRBD1; J gene: TRBJ1-4; clone size: NA; CDR3 DNA: TGTGCCAGCACCTCGGACAGGGATGAAAAACTGTTTTTT; CDR3 protein: CASTSDRDEKLFF
V gene: TRBV12-3/TRBV12-4; D gene: NA; J gene: TRBJ1-1; clone size: few; CDR3 DNA: TGTGCCAGCAGTTCGGACCTGGGCACTGAAGCTTTCTTT; CDR3 protein: CASSSDLGTEAFF
V gene: TRBV7-9; D gene: NA; J gene: TRBJ2-4; clone size: many; CDR3 DNA: TGTGCCAGCAGCTTAGAATGGGAAGCCAAAAACATTCAGTACTTC; CDR3 protein: CASSLEWEAKNIQYF
V gene: TRBV19; D gene: TRBD1; J gene: TRBJ1-5; clone size: NA; CDR3 DNA: TGTGCCAGTAGTATAGGACAGGGGCCACAGCCCCAGCATTTT; CDR3 protein: CASSIGQGPQPQHF
V gene: TRBV2; D gene: TRBD1; J gene: TRBJ2-7; clone size: many; CDR3 DNA: TGTGCCAGCAGTGAACAGGGGGCTACCTACGAGCAGTACTTC; CDR3 protein: CASSEQGATYEQYF
V gene: TRBV28; D gene: NA; J gene: TRBJ2-6; clone size: NA; CDR3 DNA: TGTGCCAGCAGGAACTCTGGGGCCAACGTCCTGACTTTC; CDR3 protein: CASRNSGANVLTF
V gene: TRBV20-1; D gene: NA; J gene: TRBJ2-1; clone size: NA; CDR3 DNA: TGCAGTGCTAGGGGGACGTACAATGAGCAGTTCTTC; CDR3 protein: CSARGTYNEQFF
V gene: TRBV12-3/TRBV12-4; D gene: NA; J gene: TRBJ1-1; clone size: NA; CDR3 DNA: TGTGCCAGCCCCCCGGCGGGGGGGTCCACTGAAGCTTTCTTT; CDR3 protein: CASPPAGGSTEAFF
V gene: TRBV20-1; D gene: TRBD2; J gene: TRBJ2-1; clone size: many; CDR3 DNA: TGCAGTGCTCCAGGCGGGAGGGCCACCTACAATGAGCAGTTCTTC; CDR3 protein: CSAPGGRATYNEQFF
V gene: TRBV21-1; D gene: NA; J gene: TRBJ2-7; clone size: few; CDR3 DNA: TGTGCCTGGAAGGGTGCCGCGGGGGAGCAGTACTTC; CDR3 protein: CAWKGAAGEQYF
V gene: TRBV27; D gene: NA; J gene: TRBJ2-7; clone size: NA; CDR3 DNA: TGTGCCAGCAGTTCTACGGGAGAGCGGCGTGAGCAGTACTTC; CDR3 protein: CASSSTGERREQYF
V gene: TRBV28; D gene: NA; J gene: TRBJ1-4; clone size: few; CDR3 DNA: NA; CDR3 protein: CASSSSARVNEKLFF
V gene: TRBV12-3/TRBV12-4; D gene: NA; J gene: TRBJ2-7; clone size: many; CDR3 DNA: TGTGCCAGCAGCGGGGGAGGATCCTACGAGCAGTACTTC; CDR3 protein: CASSGGGSYEQYF
V gene: TRBV5-1; D gene: NA; J gene: TRBJ2-5; clone size: few; CDR3 DNA: TGCGCCAGCAGCCCCTTCTCGGGCAGCCAAGAGACCCAGTACTTC; CDR3 protein: CASSPFSGSQETQYF
V gene: TRBV6-5; D gene: TRBD1; J gene: TRBJ1-1; clone size: many; CDR3 DNA: TGTGCCAGCAGTTACGTGTCTTGGACAGGGGGTTCCGACACTGAAGCTTTCTTT; CDR3 protein: CASSYVSWTGGSDTEAFF
V gene: TRBV6-2/TRBV6-3; D gene: NA; J gene: TRBJ1-4; clone size: NA; CDR3 DNA: TGTGCCAGCAGTTACTCGATACCCCAACGAAATGAAAAACTGTTTTTT; CDR3 protein: CASSYSIPQRNEKLFF
V gene: TRBV6-1; D gene: TRBD2; J gene: TRBJ2-7; clone size: few; CDR3 DNA: TGTGCCAGCAGGGAGCGGGGGGCCAAAAACGAGCAGTACTTC; CDR3 protein: CASRERGAKNEQYF
V gene: TRBV24-1; D gene: TRBD1; J gene: TRBJ1-2; clone size: NA; CDR3 DNA: TGTGCCACCAGTGCCTTCGGGACAGGGATGGAGGTCTACACCTTC; CDR3 protein: CATSAFGTGMEVYTF
V gene: TRBV4-1; D gene: NA; J gene: TRBJ1-1; clone size: NA; CDR3 DNA: TGCGCCAGCAGCCAAAAAAGGGAGTTGAGGACTGAAGCTTTCTTT; CDR3 protein: CASSQKRELRTEAFF
V gene: TRBV9; D gene: NA; J gene: TRBJ1-6; clone size: few; CDR3 DNA: TGTGCCAGCAGCCCTCGGACAGCAGGCTCACCCCTCCACTTT; CDR3 protein: CASSPRTAGSPLHF
V gene: TRBV9; D gene: NA; J gene: TRBJ2-7; clone size: many; CDR3 DNA: TGTGCCAGCAGCGTAGGGGTAGCGCAATACTACGAGCAGTACTTC; CDR3 protein: CASSVGVAQYYEQYF
V gene: TRBV11-1; D gene: TRBD2; J gene: TRBJ2-1; clone size: NA; CDR3 DNA: TGTGCCAGCAGCTTAGCCTGGGGACTAGCGGGTTCCTACAATGAGCAGTTCTTC; CDR3 protein: CASSLAWGLAGSYNEQFF
V gene: TRBV10-2; D gene: TRBD1; J gene: TRBJ1-2; clone size: NA; CDR3 DNA: TGCGCCAGCAGATTGACAGGGGAGGGACACTATGGCTACACCTTC; CDR3 protein: CASRLTGEGHYGYTF
V gene: TRBV7-2; D gene: NA; J gene: TRBJ2-3; clone size: few; CDR3 DNA: TGTGCCAGCAGCTTAGATTCAGCCTCAAATACGCAGTATTTT; CDR3 protein: CASSLDSASNTQYF
V gene: TRBV7-9; D gene: NA; J gene: TRBJ1-4; clone size: few; CDR3 DNA: TGTGCCAGCAGCTTCACAGGGGAAAAACTGTTTTTT; CDR3 protein: CASSFTGEKLFF
V gene: TRBV5-1; D gene: NA; J gene: TRBJ1-1; clone size: NA; CDR3 DNA: TGCGCCAGCAGCTTGTCCGCCTCTAACACTGAAGCTTTCTTT; CDR3 protein: CASSLSASNTEAFF
V gene: TRBV9; D gene: NA; J gene: TRBJ1-1; clone size: NA; CDR3 DNA: TGTGCCAGCAAGCGACAGGAGACGAACACTGAAGCTTTCTTT; CDR3 protein: CASKRQETNTEAFF
V gene: TRBV5-1; D gene: TRBD2; J gene: TRBJ2-2; clone size: few; CDR3 DNA: TGCGCCAGCAGCTTGGTAGCGGGAGGAGGGACCGGGGAGCTGTTTTTT; CDR3 protein: CASSLVAGGGTGELFF
V gene: TRBV7-9; D gene: NA; J gene: TRBJ2-3; clone size: few; CDR3 DNA: TGTGCCAGCAGCTTACCCCAGGGCACAGATACGCAGTATTTT; CDR3 protein: CASSLPQGTDTQYF
V gene: TRBV10-3; D gene: NA; J gene: TRBJ2-7; clone size: NA; CDR3 DNA: TGTGCCATCAGTGAAGGATATACTACCTACGAGCAGTACTTC; CDR3 protein: CAISEGYTTYEQYF
V gene: TRBV10-2; D gene: NA; J gene: TRBJ2-3; clone size: few; CDR3 DNA: TGCGCCAGCAGTTCCCCCTTTGTAGGCACAGATACGCAGTATTTT; CDR3 protein: CASSSPFVGTDTQYF
V gene: TRBV6-1; D gene: TRBD2; J gene: TRBJ2-1; clone size: many; CDR3 DNA: TGTGCCAGCAGGCGGGAGGGCCCCTACAATGAGCAGTTCTTC; CDR3 protein: CASRREGPYNEQFF
V gene: TRBV10-3; D gene: NA; J gene: TRBJ2-3; clone size: many; CDR3 DNA: TGTGCCATCAGTGAGTCGACTCGAGGGGTTAGCACAGATACGCAGTATTTT; CDR3 protein: CAISESTRGVSTDTQYF
V gene: TRBV4-1; D gene: TRBD1; J gene: TRBJ1-4; clone size: few; CDR3 DNA: TGCGCCAACAGCCGTACCGGGACAGTAAATGAAAAACTGTTTTTT; CDR3 protein: CANSRTGTVNEKLFF
V gene: TRBV10-2; D gene: NA; J gene: TRBJ1-1; clone size: NA; CDR3 DNA: TGCGCCAGCAGTGTAATGGCTTTGAACACTGAAGCTTTCTTT; CDR3 protein: CASSVMALNTEAFF
V gene: TRBV27; D gene: TRBD2; J gene: TRBJ2-1; clone size: NA; CDR3 DNA: TGTGCCAGCAGTTCCCTAGCGACTAGCGGGCGAGGGAATGAGCAGTTCTTC; CDR3 protein: CASSSLATSGRGNEQFF
V gene: TRBV11-2; D gene: NA; J gene: TRBJ1-1; clone size: few; CDR3 DNA: TGTGCCAGCAGTTCAAATAGAGAAGCTTTCTTT; CDR3 protein: CASSSNREAFF
V gene: TRBV5-1; D gene: NA; J gene: TRBJ1-1; clone size: NA; CDR3 DNA: TGCGCCAGCAGCTTGGCCGGCAATTCGAACACTGAAGCTTTCTTT; CDR3 protein: CASSLAGNSNTEAFF
V gene: TRBV3-1; D gene: NA; J gene: TRBJ2-5; clone size: few; CDR3 DNA: TGTGCCAGCAGCCAAAACGGGGGAGAGACCCAGTACTTC; CDR3 protein: CASSQNGGETQYF
V gene: TRBV27; D gene: NA; J gene: TRBJ1-2; clone size: few; CDR3 DNA: TGTGCCAGCAGTCAACAAGGCTATGGCTACACCTTC; CDR3 protein: CASSQQGYGYTF